A selection of T cell receptor beta chains follows, all from one sample in a study of T cell changes during pregnancy in multiple sclerosis. Assay used: immunoSEQ multiplex PCR; TCRdb lists only in-frame clones, some missing. The table shows 60,000 to 70,000 clones, with 92% occurring only once. Sequencing used peripheral blood, obtained in the second trimester of pregnancy. Receptors were obtained from a female donor in good health, enrolled as a control in a pregnancy study. Each CDR3 is given with its conserved first and last residue. Fields, in order: J gene, D gene, V gene, clone size, CDR3 protein, CDR3 DNA. The D gene is left open where the match is weak. Size tells how often a clone was seen (once, few, many) or the class of an expanded clone, and some rows leave it out.

TRBJ2-3 | TRBD2 | TRBV27 | . | CASRSGTSGSGWTDTQYF | TGTGCCAGCAGATCCGGGACTAGCGGGAGCGGATGGACAGATACGCAGTATTTT
TRBJ2-1 | . | TRBV11-3 | . | CASSLTGGTEQFF | TGTGCCAGTTCGCTTACGGGCGGGACCGAGCAGTTCTTC
TRBJ1-5 | . | TRBV2 | once | CASSDPYGQPQHF | TGTGCCAGCAGTGATCCCTACGGTCAGCCCCAGCATTTT
TRBJ1-5 | . | TRBV6-1 | . | CASKIRAGNQPQHF | TGTGCCAGCAAGATCAGGGCAGGGAATCAGCCCCAGCATTTT
TRBJ1-2 | . | TRBV4-2 | . | CASSQVRQDGYGYTF | TGTGCCAGCAGCCAAGTCCGACAGGACGGCTATGGCTACACCTTC
TRBJ2-3 | TRBD2 | TRBV7-9 | . | CASSLVTSGSYF | TGTGCCAGCAGCTTAGTGACTAGCGGGTCCTATTTT
TRBJ2-7 | TRBD1 | TRBV10-1 | . | CASSERRGHSYEQYF | TGCGCCAGCAGTGAGAGAAGGGGGCACTCCTACGAGCAGTACTTC
TRBJ1-2 | . | TRBV7-9 | . | CASSLVVQASSGYTF | TGTGCCAGCAGCTTAGTCGTTCAGGCGTCCTCTGGCTACACCTTC
TRBJ2-1 | TRBD2 | TRBV19 | . | CASSTLAGGGDEQFF | TGTGCCAGTAGTACCCTAGCGGGAGGGGGCGATGAGCAGTTCTTC
TRBJ2-1 | . | TRBV7-9 | . | CASSLVRGSPIYNEQFF | TGTGCCAGCAGCTTAGTTCGAGGGTCCCCCATCTACAATGAGCAGTTCTTC
TRBJ2-7 | TRBD1 | TRBV28 | . | CASRTGTAYEQYF | TGTGCCAGCAGGACCGGGACAGCCTACGAGCAGTACTTC
TRBJ2-2 | . | TRBV5-1 | . | CASSAMGPSGELFF | TGCGCCAGCAGCGCGATGGGCCCCTCCGGGGAGCTGTTTTTT
TRBJ2-1 | TRBD2 | TRBV19 | . | CASSRGLATHNEQFF | TGTGCCAGTAGTAGAGGACTAGCGACCCACAATGAGCAGTTCTTC
TRBJ2-7 | . | TRBV12-2 | . | CASRPVLANYEQYF | TGTGCAAGTCGGCCAGTTCTAGCCAACTACGAGCAGTACTTC
TRBJ1-2 | . | TRBV6-5 | . | CASSFGQGFGYTF | TGTGCCAGCAGTTTTGGGCAGGGTTTTGGCTACACCTTC
TRBJ1-1 | . | TRBV7-9 | few | CASSLALGTGIDKTEAFF | TGTGCCAGCAGCTTAGCGCTCGGTACAGGGATCGATAAAACTGAAGCTTTCTTT
TRBJ2-1 | TRBD2 | TRBV9 | . | CASSVGKRGGLNEQFF | TGTGCCAGCAGCGTAGGGAAGCGGGGGGGGCTAAATGAGCAGTTCTTC
TRBJ2-3 | TRBD1 | TRBV6-5 | . | CASSYSGQSGDTQYF | TGTGCCAGCAGTTACTCGGGACAGTCCGGGGATACGCAGTATTTT
TRBJ2-7 | TRBD2 | TRBV18 | once | CASSPNGGGPYEQYF | TGTGCCAGCTCACCAAACGGCGGGGGTCCCTACGAGCAGTACTTC
TRBJ1-1 | . | TRBV9 | once | CASSVGQSNTEAFF | TGTGCCAGCAGCGTTGGACAGTCGAACACTGAAGCTTTCTTT
TRBJ2-3 | . | TRBV27 | . | CASSLMSGPYTQYF | TGTGCCAGCAGTTTAATGTCAGGGCCTTATACGCAGTATTTT
TRBJ1-1 | . | TRBV7-8 | . | CASSLAANTEAFF | TGTGCCAGCAGCTTAGCGGCGAACACTGAAGCTTTCTTT
TRBJ2-1 | . | TRBV7-8 | . | CASSLSARVNEQFF | TGTGCCAGCAGCTTAAGTGCCAGGGTAAATGAGCAGTTCTTC
TRBJ1-1 | TRBD1 | TRBV5-6 | . | CASSIRGGRGYTEAFF | TGTGCCAGCAGCATCCGGGGTGGCAGGGGGTACACTGAAGCTTTCTTT
TRBJ1-1 | . | TRBV15 | . | CATSRDQKNTEAFF | TGTGCCACCAGCAGAGATCAGAAGAACACTGAAGCTTTCTTT
TRBJ2-3 | . | TRBV18 | . | CASSDSPSPDTQYF | TGTGCCAGCTCCGACAGTCCCAGTCCAGATACGCAGTATTTT
TRBJ2-2 | . | TRBV11-1 | . | CASSPGQNTGELFF | TGTGCCAGCAGCCCGGGTCAGAACACCGGGGAGCTGTTTTTT
TRBJ1-6 | TRBD1 | TRBV6-1 | . | CASNWTGVNSPLHF | TGTGCCAGCAATTGGACAGGGGTTAATTCACCCCTCCACTTT
TRBJ2-1 | TRBD2 | TRBV5-4 | once | CASSLAGGLYNEQFF | TGTGCCAGCAGCTTGGCGGGGGGACTATACAATGAGCAGTTCTTC
TRBJ1-1 | . | TRBV29-1 | . | CSVVAPNTEAFF | TGCAGCGTTGTAGCACCAAACACTGAAGCTTTCTTT